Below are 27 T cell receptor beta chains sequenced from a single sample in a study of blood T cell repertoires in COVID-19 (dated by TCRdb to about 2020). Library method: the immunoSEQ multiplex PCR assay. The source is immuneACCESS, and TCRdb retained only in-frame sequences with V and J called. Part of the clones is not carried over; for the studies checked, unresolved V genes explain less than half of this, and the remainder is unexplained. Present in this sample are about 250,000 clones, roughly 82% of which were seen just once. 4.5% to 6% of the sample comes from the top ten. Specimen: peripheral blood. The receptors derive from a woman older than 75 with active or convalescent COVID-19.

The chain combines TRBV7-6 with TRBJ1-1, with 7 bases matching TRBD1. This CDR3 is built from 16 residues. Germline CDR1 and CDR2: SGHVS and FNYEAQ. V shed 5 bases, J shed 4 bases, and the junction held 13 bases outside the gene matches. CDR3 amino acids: CASSTHNRGRSTEAFF. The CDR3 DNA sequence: TGTGCCAGCAGCACACACAACAGGGGCCGGAGCACTGAAGCTTTCTTT.

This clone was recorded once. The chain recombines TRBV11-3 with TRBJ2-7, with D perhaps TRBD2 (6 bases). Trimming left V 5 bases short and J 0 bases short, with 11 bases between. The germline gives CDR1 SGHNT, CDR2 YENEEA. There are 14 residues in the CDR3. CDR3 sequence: CASSPRGSSYEQYF. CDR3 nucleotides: TGTGCCAGCAGCCCCCGGGGGAGCTCCTACGAGCAGTACTTC.

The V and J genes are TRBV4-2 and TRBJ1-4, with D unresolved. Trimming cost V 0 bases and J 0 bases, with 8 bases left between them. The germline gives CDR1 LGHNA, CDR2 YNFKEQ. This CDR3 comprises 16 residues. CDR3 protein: CASSQDGRSTNEKLFF. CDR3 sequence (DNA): TGTGCCAGCAGCCAAGATGGGAGATCAACTAATGAAAAACTGTTTTTT.

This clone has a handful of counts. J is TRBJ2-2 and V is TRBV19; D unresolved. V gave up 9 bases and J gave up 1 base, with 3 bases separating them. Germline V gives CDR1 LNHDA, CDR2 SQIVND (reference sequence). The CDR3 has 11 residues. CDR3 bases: TGTGCCAGCAAGAACACCGGGGAGCTGTTTTTT. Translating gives CASKNTGELFF.

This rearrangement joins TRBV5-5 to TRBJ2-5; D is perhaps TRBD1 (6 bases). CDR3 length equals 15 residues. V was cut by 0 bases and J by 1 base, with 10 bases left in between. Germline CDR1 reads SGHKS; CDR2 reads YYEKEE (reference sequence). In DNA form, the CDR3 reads TGTGCCAGCAGCTTGGTCCGGGACACCCAAGAGACCCAGTACTTC. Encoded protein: CASSLVRDTQETQYF.

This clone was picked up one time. The CDR3 nucleotides are TGTGCCAGCAAGGGAGCGGTCCTAGCCACTGAAGCTTTCTTT. Its translation is CASKGAVLATEAFF. The chain carries TRBV2 and TRBJ1-1; D is unclear. Trimming shortened V by 7 bases and J by 4 bases, and 16 bases separated the two germline ends. This CDR3 has 14 residues. CDR1 SNHLY and CDR2 FYNNEI come from the germline V gene.

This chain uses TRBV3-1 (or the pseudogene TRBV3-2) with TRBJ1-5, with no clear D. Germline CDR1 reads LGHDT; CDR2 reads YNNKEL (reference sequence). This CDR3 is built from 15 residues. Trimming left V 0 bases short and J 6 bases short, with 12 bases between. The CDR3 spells CASSQDAQSVQPQHF. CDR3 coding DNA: TGTGCCAGCAGCCAAGATGCCCAGTCTGTTCAGCCCCAGCATTTT.

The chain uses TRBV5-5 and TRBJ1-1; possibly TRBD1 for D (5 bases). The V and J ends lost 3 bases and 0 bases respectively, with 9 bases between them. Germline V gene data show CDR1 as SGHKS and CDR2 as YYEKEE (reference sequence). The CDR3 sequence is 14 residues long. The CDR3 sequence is CASSWGQMNTEAFF. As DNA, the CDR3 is TGTGCCAGCAGCTGGGGCCAAATGAACACTGAAGCTTTCTTT.

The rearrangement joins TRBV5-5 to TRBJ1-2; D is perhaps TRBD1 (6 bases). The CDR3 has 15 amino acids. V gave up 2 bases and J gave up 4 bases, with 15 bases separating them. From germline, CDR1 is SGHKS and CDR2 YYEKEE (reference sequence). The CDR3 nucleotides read TGTGCCAGCAGCTTCTCCCCACAGGGAATCTATGGCTACACCTTC. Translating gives CASSFSPQGIYGYTF.

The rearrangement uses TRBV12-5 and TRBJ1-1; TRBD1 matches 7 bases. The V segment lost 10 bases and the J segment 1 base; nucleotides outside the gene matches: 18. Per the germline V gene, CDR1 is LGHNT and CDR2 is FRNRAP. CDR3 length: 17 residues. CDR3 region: CAIVELRGRDGNTEAFF. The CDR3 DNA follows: TGTGCTATAGTGGAGTTAAGGGGGCGTGATGGGAACACTGAAGCTTTCTTT.

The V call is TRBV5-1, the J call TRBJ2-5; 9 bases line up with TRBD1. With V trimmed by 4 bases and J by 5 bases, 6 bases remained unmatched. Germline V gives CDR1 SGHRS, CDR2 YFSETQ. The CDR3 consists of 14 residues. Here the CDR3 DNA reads TGCGCCAGCAGCAAGGGGACAGGGCAGGAGACCCAGTACTTC. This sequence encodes CASSKGTGQETQYF.

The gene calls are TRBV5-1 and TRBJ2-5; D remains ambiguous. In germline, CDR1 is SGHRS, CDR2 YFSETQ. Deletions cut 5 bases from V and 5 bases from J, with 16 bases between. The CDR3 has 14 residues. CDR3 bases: TGCGCCAGCAGTCCCAACGGAGCCGGTGAGACCCAGTACTTC. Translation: CASSPNGAGETQYF.

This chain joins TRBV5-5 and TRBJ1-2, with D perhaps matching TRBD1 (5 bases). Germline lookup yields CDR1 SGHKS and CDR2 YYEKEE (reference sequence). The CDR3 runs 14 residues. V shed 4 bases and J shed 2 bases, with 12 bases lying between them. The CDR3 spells CASSPGHLNYGYTF. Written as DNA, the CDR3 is TGTGCCAGCAGCCCTGGACATTTAAACTATGGCTACACCTTC.

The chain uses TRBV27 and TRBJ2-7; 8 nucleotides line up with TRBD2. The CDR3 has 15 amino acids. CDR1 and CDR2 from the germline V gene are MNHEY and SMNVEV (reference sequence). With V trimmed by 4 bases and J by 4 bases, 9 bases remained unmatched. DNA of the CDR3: TGTGCCAGCAGTTCCTTCGCCTCTAGCGGGTACGAGCAGTACTTC. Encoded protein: CASSSFASSGYEQYF.

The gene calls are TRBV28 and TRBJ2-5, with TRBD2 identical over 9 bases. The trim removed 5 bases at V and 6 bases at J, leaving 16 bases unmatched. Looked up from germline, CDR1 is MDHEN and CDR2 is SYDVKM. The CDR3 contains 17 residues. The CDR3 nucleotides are TGTGCCAGCAGTCGACCGTTGGGTAGCGGGAGTATCAAGACCCAGTACTTC. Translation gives CASSRPLGSGSIKTQYF.

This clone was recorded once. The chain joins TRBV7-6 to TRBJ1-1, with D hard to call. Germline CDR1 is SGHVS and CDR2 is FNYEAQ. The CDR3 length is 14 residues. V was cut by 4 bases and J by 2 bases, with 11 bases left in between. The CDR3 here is CASSYLAVNTEAFF. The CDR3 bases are TGTGCCAGCAGCTATTTGGCGGTTAACACTGAAGCTTTCTTT.

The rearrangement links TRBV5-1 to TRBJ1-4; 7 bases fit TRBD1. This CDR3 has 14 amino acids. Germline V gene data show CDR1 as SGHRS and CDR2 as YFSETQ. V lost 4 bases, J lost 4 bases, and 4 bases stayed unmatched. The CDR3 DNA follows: TGCGCCAGCAGCATGACAGGGAATAATGAAAAACTGTTTTTT. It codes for CASSMTGNNEKLFF.

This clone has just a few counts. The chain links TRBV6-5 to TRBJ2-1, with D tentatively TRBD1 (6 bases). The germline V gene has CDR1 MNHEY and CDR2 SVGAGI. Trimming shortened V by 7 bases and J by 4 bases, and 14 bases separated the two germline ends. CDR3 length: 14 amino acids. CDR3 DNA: TGTGCCAGCACCAAAAGCGGACAGTACAATGAGCAGTTCTTC. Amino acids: CASTKSGQYNEQFF.

CDR3 DNA sequence: TGCGCCAGCAGACCGACTAGCGGCAATTTCTACGAGCAGTACTTC. Translating it yields CASRPTSGNFYEQYF. The chain has TRBV5-1 and TRBJ2-7; TRBD2 matches 9 bases. CDR1 and CDR2 from the germline V gene are SGHRS and YFSETQ. The trim removed 5 bases at V and 3 bases at J, leaving 9 bases unmatched. The CDR3 has 15 amino acids.

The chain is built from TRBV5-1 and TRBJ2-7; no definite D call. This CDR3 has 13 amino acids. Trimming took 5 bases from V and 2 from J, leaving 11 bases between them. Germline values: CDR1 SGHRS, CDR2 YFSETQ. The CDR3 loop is CASRRSETYEQYF. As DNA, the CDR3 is TGCGCCAGCAGGCGGTCAGAGACCTACGAGCAGTACTTC.

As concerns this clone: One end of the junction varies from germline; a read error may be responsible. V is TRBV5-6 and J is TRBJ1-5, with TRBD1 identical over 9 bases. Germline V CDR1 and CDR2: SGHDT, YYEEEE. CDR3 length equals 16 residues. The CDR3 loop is CAGSARTGVSNQPQHF. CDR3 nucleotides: TGTGCCGGCAGCGCCCGGACAGGGGTTAGCAATCAGCCCCAGCATTTT.

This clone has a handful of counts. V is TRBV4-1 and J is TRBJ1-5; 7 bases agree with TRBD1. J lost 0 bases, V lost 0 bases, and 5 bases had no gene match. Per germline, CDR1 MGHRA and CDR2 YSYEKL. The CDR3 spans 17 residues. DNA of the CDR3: TGCGCCAGCAGCCAAGATCCGGGACAGAGTAGCAATCAGCCCCAGCATTTT. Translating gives CASSQDPGQSSNQPQHF.

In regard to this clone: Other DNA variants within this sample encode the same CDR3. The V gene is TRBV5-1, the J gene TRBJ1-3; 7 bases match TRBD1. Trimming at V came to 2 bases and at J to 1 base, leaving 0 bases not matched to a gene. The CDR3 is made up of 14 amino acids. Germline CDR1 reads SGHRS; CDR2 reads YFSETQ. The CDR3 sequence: CASSLQGSGNTIYF. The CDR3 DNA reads TGCGCCAGCAGCTTACAGGGGTCTGGAAACACCATATATTTT.

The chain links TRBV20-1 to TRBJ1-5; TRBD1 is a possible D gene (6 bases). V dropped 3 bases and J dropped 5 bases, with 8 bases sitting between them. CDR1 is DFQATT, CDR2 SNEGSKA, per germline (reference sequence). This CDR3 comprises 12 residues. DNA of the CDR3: TGCAGTGCTAGTACAGGGTATCAGCCCCAGCATTTT. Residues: CSASTGYQPQHF.

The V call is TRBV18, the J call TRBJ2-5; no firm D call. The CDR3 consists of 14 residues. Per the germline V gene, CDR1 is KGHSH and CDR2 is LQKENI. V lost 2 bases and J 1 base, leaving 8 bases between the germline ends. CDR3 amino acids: CASSPMGSQETQYF. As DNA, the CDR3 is TGTGCCAGCTCACCAATGGGCAGCCAAGAGACCCAGTACTTC.

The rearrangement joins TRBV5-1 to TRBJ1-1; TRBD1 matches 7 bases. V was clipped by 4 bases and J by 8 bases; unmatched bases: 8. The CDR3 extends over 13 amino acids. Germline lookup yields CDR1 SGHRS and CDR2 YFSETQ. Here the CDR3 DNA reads TGCGCCAGCAGCCCAGGGACAGTTCCCGAAGCTTTCTTT. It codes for CASSPGTVPEAFF.

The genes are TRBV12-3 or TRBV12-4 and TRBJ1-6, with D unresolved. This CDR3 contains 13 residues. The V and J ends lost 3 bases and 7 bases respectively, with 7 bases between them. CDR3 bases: TGTGCCAGCAGTTTGGCCCGAAATTCACCCCTCCACTTT. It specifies CASSLARNSPLHF.